This T cell receptor beta chain was documented in a study of vaccination effects on CD4 cells after COVID-19. In regard to this clone: What it binds is not known.

General study findings and limits: Healthy vaccinees had only 1 of 255 vaccine-induced clones cross-react with common cold coronaviruses.

Expansion of antigen-specific CD4+ T cells with viral peptide pools was carried out by the ViraFEST assay before sequencing. The culture ran for roughly 10 days before CD4+ T cells were isolated. Participants each got two BNT162b2 or mRNA-1273 vaccine doses. In the vaccine recipients, nucleocapsid antibodies were negative and there was no prior SARS-CoV-2 infection. Profiled with immunoSEQ multiplex PCR; TCRdb holds only in-frame clones, not every one. The sample records about 15,000 clones, approximately 70% being singletons. The sequenced sample was CD4+ T cells from PBMCs cultured with SARS-CoV-2 spike peptides, obtained after COVID-19 vaccination. The TCR was taken from a human donor who received a COVID-19 vaccine.

CDR3 sequence: CASGAFTEAFF. The CDR3, as DNA: TGTGCCAGCGGGGCTTTCACTGAAGCTTTCTTT. This rearrangement joins TRBV7-2 to TRBJ1-1; possible D gene TRBD1, 5 bases. Trimming shortened V by 8 bases and J by 4 bases, and 8 bases separated the two germline ends. Germline CDR1 reads SGHTA; CDR2 reads FQGNSA. The CDR3 runs to 11 residues.